What follows is one T cell receptor beta chain and its context. Its antigen is currently not known. The junction departs from the called germline gene at one end, perhaps through a read error. Each collaborating institution followed its own protocols to collect whole blood in K2EDTA tubes. Collaborator samples were shipped for TCRbeta analysis as frozen whole blood, isolated PBMCs, or DNA extracted from either sample type. The immunoSEQ Assay, a bias-controlled multiplex PCR, was used to amplify TCRbeta CDR3 regions from genomic DNA. The authors' pipeline ran thus. Nucleated cell counts per sample were estimated from amplification of reference gene primers within the assay. To quantify the absolute abundance of each unique TCRbeta CDR3 rearrangement, sequence reads were collapsed and filtered. For each sample, productive Simpson clonality was calculated as the square root of Simpson's diversity index across productive rearrangements. This immuneACCESS table, as held by TCRdb, lists in-frame sequences with V and J called but not all clones. Of the missing ones, under half trace to an unresolved V gene in checked studies; the others have no known cause. V and J calls and clone size are those listed in that table; D and trimming were worked out from the DNA. For this sample the table gives about 23,000 clones, of which 88% were detected only once. Approximately 20% of the sample rests with the top ten.

This sample is drawn from a study of blood T cell repertoires in COVID-19 (dated by TCRdb to the early 2020s). Regarding the research as a whole: Samples covering the acute and convalescent phases of COVID-19 were provided by collaborators in the United States, Italy and Spain. The prospective study material was composed of cDNA or gDNA derived from T cells, B-cell-depleted T cells, or PBMCs. HLA class I and class II types, where available, came from metadata supplied by the sample provider rather than from assay-based typing. Nearly every sample came with metadata listing a de-identified subject ID, COVID-19 status, age in years and sex. The repertoires were made available in a free public database intended to serve as a resource for research on the immune response to SARS-CoV-2. Subjects who had been exposed to COVID-19, were actively infected with it, or had recovered from it provided the deeply sampled blood TCRbeta repertoires that made up the dataset. The samples were drawn from the first 160 participants of the ongoing ImmuneRACE study and from some 1,300 subjects provided by 6 global collaborators. The research as a whole found: Clinical and demographic metadata were provided uncurated, with the amount varying by source and participant.

The cysteine opens and the phenylalanine closes a CDR3 of 19 amino acids. The DNA shown is the 57-base CDR3, in frame from base 1. The germline V gene supplies CDR1 MGHRA and CDR2 YSYEKL. Sequencing was carried out using peripheral blood. This receptor was obtained from a man in his 70s in a cohort sampled during active COVID-19. The V gene is TRBV4-1 and the J gene is TRBJ2-6, and TRBD2 matches 10 of the central bases. The nucleotides are TGCGCCAGCAGCCAGGGGACTAGCGTTCTATACTCTGGCGCCAACGTCCTGACTTTC. This gives the protein CASSQGTSVLYSGANVLTF.